The present T cell receptor (beta chain) was sequenced within a study of shared clonotypes between healthy human individuals. In the naive CD8 group, cells lacked CD45RO and were positively selected for CCR7, so terminally differentiated effector memory CD45RA+ cells were left out. Healthy and HIV-negative, the adult donors had no recent acute infections or vaccinations. Data came from immunoSEQ multiplex PCR; TCRdb stores just in-frame clones and leaves some out. The sample holds around 2.1 million clones; roughly 91% are singletons and the top ten take about 1.5%. Study conclusions and caveats: For naive CD4 cells, roughly 5% of clonotypes were shared across several donors.

V lost 2 bases and J 2 bases, leaving 7 bases between the germline ends. CDR3 length: 14 residues. Germline CDR1 is SGDLS and CDR2 is YYNGEE. Concerning this clone: Antigen: not known. The same CDR3 also results from other DNA sequences found in this sample.

The sequence was obtained from a man in his late teens or twenties in good health. Some clones in this sample may be carry-over from other donors' samples. This chain connects TRBV9 to TRBJ2-2, with D perhaps TRBD2 (6 bases). Sequencing was done on a sample of naive CD8+ T cells from PBMCs. In nucleotides, the CDR3 is TGTGCCAGCAGCGTCGGGGGAAACACCGGGGAGCTGTTTTTT. Translating gives CASSVGGNTGELFF.